Listed below are T cell receptor beta chains from one sample, sequenced in a study of cytomegalovirus exposure and HLA in healthy donors. TCRdb keeps only in-frame clones here, not all; method: immunoSEQ multiplex PCR. The table includes more than 60,000 clones, 95% to 96% detected once. The material sequenced was PBMCs. The source of these receptors is a woman aged 18-30 years in good health and CMV-seropositive. Each CDR3 is given with its conserved first and last residue. A D gene is named only where the DNA matches it firmly. Clone size is given for some rows only: seen once, a few or many times, or a class if the clone is expanded.

v_call	clone_size	j_call	d_call	cdr3_aa	cdr3_nt
TRBV29-1	once	TRBJ2-7	TRBD2	CSVATGLANYEQYF	TGCAGCGTTGCAACGGGACTAGCGAACTACGAGCAGTACTTC
TRBV5-1	-	TRBJ2-3	-	CASSPLSTDTDTQYF	TGCGCCAGCAGCCCTCTGAGTACCGACACAGATACGCAGTATTTT
TRBV7-8	-	TRBJ2-7	TRBD1	CASSLGAGGNVMYEQYF	TGTGCCAGCAGCTTAGGGGCAGGGGGTAACGTTATGTACGAGCAGTACTTC
TRBV29-1	-	TRBJ2-5	TRBD2	CSVSSGRGETQYF	TGCAGCGTTTCGAGCGGGAGAGGAGAGACCCAGTACTTC
TRBV13	-	TRBJ1-1	TRBD1	CASSLDRGPGVEAFF	TGTGCCAGCAGCCTCGACAGGGGGCCGGGGGTTGAAGCTTTCTTT
TRBV2	-	TRBJ1-1	-	CASSYRVGTEAFF	TGTGCCAGCAGTTACAGGGTTGGGACTGAAGCTTTCTTT
TRBV5-5	-	TRBJ2-5	-	CASSLRYGGHEETQYF	TGTGCCAGCAGCTTGAGGTATGGCGGACACGAAGAGACCCAGTACTTC
TRBV5-1	-	TRBJ2-3	TRBD2	CASSLVGLAADTQYF	TGCGCCAGCAGCTTGGTGGGACTAGCTGCAGATACGCAGTATTTT
TRBV16	-	TRBJ2-2	TRBD1	CASSPGGRTGELFF	TGTGCCAGCAGCCCAGGGGGCCGGACCGGGGAGCTGTTTTTT
TRBV14	-	TRBJ1-2	-	CASSQDWGSGYTF	TGTGCCAGCAGCCAAGATTGGGGCTCCGGCTACACCTTC
TRBV27	-	TRBJ2-3	TRBD2	CASSLAGGIPSTDTQYF	TGTGCCAGCAGTTTAGCGGGAGGCATTCCTAGCACAGATACGCAGTATTTT
TRBV7-8	-	TRBJ2-1	TRBD2	CASSPGAGGGYNEQFF	TGTGCCAGCAGCCCTGGCGCGGGAGGAGGATACAATGAGCAGTTCTTC
TRBV9	-	TRBJ2-7	TRBD2	CASSATGGLAGGTYEQYF	TGTGCCAGCAGCGCGACAGGGGGACTAGCGGGAGGCACCTACGAGCAGTACTTC
TRBV10-3	-	TRBJ1-3	-	CAISGDGNTIYF	TGTGCCATCTCCGGGGATGGAAACACCATATATTTT
TRBV18	-	TRBJ2-2	-	CASSGSGNTGELFF	TGTGCCAGCTCAGGCTCAGGGAACACCGGGGAGCTGTTTTTT
TRBV27	-	TRBJ2-1	-	CASSFSRASYNEQFF	TGTGCCAGCAGTTTTTCCAGGGCTTCCTACAATGAGCAGTTCTTC
TRBV4-2	-	TRBJ2-5	TRBD1	CASSQERQGIETQYF	TGTGCCAGCAGCCAAGAGAGACAGGGTATAGAGACCCAGTACTTC
TRBV5-4	once	TRBJ2-1	TRBD2	CASTSGGGYNEQFF	TGTGCCAGCACCTCGGGAGGGGGGTACAATGAGCAGTTCTTC
TRBV4-1	-	TRBJ1-2	-	CASSQEQGLRGYTF	TGCGCCAGCAGCCAAGAGCAGGGACTGCGTGGCTACACCTTC
TRBV5-1	-	TRBJ2-2	-	CASSLARSLGPGELFF	TGCGCCAGCAGCTTGGCCAGGTCACTGGGGCCCGGGGAGCTGTTTTTT
TRBV27	-	TRBJ2-7	-	CASWAQGAYEQYF	TGTGCCAGCTGGGCTCAGGGCGCCTACGAGCAGTACTTC
TRBV7-8	-	TRBJ1-1	TRBD1	CASRSHIRDRGRWGSTEAFF	TGTGCCAGCAGATCTCACATCCGGGACAGGGGGCGCTGGGGAAGCACTGAAGCTTTCTTT
TRBV4-3	-	TRBJ1-3	-	CASSPTQIYSGNTIYF	TGCGCCAGCAGCCCAACCCAGATTTACTCTGGAAACACCATATATTTT
TRBV20-1	-	TRBJ2-7	-	CSAGPFYEQYF	TGCAGTGCTGGCCCTTTCTACGAGCAGTACTTC
TRBV19	-	TRBJ2-1	TRBD2	CASGLAGGRGEQFF	TGTGCCAGTGGACTAGCGGGAGGGCGAGGTGAGCAGTTCTTC
TRBV21-1	-	TRBJ2-7	-	CASSVDMVVTYEQYF	TGTGCCAGCAGCGTGGACATGGTGGTAACCTACGAGCAGTACTTC
TRBV30	-	TRBJ1-5	-	CAWSDRVGSNQPQHF	TGTGCCTGGAGTGACAGGGTAGGGAGCAATCAGCCCCAGCATTTT
TRBV27	-	TRBJ2-1	-	CASMVLSAYNEQFF	TGTGCCAGCATGGTCCTCTCAGCCTACAATGAGCAGTTCTTC
TRBV30	-	TRBJ2-5	TRBD1	CAWSTGTGPRKTQYF	TGTGCCTGGAGTACAGGGACAGGGCCAAGGAAGACCCAGTACTTC
TRBV20-1	-	TRBJ1-1	-	CSAQGGTEAFF	TGCAGTGCCCAAGGGGGAACTGAAGCTTTCTTT
TRBV5-4	-	TRBJ1-2	TRBD1	CASSLDQTGKGGYTF	TGTGCCAGCAGCTTGGACCAGACAGGGAAGGGTGGCTACACCTTC
TRBV7-2	-	TRBJ1-1	TRBD1	CASSLAIRTGEAFF	TGTGCCAGCAGCTTAGCTATCCGGACAGGGGAAGCTTTCTTT
TRBV7-3	once	TRBJ2-7	-	CASSLGAGQGEQYF	TGTGCCAGCAGCTTAGGGGCAGGGCAGGGCGAGCAGTACTTC
TRBV27	-	TRBJ2-3	-	CASSLRSDTQYF	TGTGCCAGCAGTTTGCGTTCAGATACGCAGTATTTT
TRBV10-3	-	TRBJ2-3	TRBD2	CAISILAGLSDTQYF	TGTGCCATCAGTATCCTAGCGGGATTGTCAGATACGCAGTATTTT
TRBV30	-	TRBJ1-4	TRBD1	CAWREGQGLNEKLFF	TGTGCCTGGAGAGAGGGACAGGGGCTCAATGAAAAACTGTTTTTT
TRBV11-2	-	TRBJ1-1	TRBD1	CASSSGTGRFVLAEAFF	TGTGCCAGCAGCTCAGGGACAGGGCGTTTTGTCTTAGCTGAAGCTTTCTTT
TRBV18	-	TRBJ2-7	-	CASSPPGGSYEQYF	TGTGCCAGCTCACCCCCAGGTGGTTCCTACGAGCAGTACTTC
TRBV7-9	once	TRBJ2-2	-	CASSFPGTGELFF	TGTGCCAGCAGCTTCCCAGGGACCGGGGAGCTGTTTTTT
TRBV13	-	TRBJ2-1	-	CASSSRNEQFF	TGTGCCAGCAGCTCCCGCAATGAGCAGTTCTTC
TRBV5-5	-	TRBJ2-7	TRBD2	CASSLGLAGVHEQYF	TGTGCCAGCAGCTTGGGACTAGCGGGAGTCCACGAGCAGTACTTC
TRBV28	-	TRBJ2-7	-	CASSFTGGAMYF	TGTGCCAGCAGTTTTACTGGGGGCGCGATGTACTTC